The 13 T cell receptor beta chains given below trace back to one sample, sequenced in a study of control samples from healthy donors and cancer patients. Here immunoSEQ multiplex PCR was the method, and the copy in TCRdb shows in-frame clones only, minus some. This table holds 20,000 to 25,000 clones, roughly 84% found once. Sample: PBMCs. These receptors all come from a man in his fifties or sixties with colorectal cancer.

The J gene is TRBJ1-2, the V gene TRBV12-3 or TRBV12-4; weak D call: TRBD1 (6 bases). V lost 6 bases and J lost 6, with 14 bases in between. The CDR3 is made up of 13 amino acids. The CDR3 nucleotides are TGTGCCAGCAGAACCACAGGGATAGATGGCTACACCTTC. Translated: CASRTTGIDGYTF.

The CDR3 here is CASSQGAVYGYTF. CDR3 bases: TGTGCCAGCAGCCAAGGGGCGGTCTATGGCTACACCTTC. The V call is TRBV14, the J call TRBJ1-2; D gene ambiguous. The CDR3 runs 13 residues. Trimming stripped 1 base from V and 4 bases from J, with 7 bases between. CDR1 is SGHDN, CDR2 FVKESK, per germline.

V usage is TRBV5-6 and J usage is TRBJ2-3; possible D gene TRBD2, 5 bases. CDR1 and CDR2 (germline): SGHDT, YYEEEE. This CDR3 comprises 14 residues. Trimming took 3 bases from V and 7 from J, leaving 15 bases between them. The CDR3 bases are TGTGCCAGCAGCTCTACTAGGAGTAGGCATACGCAGTATTTT. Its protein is CASSSTRSRHTQYF.

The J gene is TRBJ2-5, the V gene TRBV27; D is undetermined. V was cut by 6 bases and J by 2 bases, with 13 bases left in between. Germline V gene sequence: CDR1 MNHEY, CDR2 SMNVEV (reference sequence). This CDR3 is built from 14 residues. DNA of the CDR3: TGTGCCAGCAGCAGATATGACCCTCAAGAGACCCAGTACTTC. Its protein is CASSRYDPQETQYF.

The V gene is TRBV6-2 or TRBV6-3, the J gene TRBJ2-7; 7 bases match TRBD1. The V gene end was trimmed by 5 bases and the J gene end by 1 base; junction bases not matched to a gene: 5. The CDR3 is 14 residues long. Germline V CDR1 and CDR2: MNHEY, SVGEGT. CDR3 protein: CASSRQGPSYEQYV. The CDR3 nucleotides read TGTGCCAGCAGTCGACAGGGACCGTCCTACGAGCAGTACGTC.

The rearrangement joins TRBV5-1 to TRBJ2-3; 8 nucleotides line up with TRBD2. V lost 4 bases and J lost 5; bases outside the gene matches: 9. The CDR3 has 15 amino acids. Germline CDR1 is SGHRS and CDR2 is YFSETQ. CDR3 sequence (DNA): TGCGCCAGCAGCGGGGACGGGGGGGCTGGAGATACGCAGTATTTT. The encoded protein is CASSGDGGAGDTQYF.

CDR3 in amino acids: CASSLGDRGPDGYTF. DNA for the CDR3: TGCGCCAGCAGCTTGGGTGACAGGGGGCCCGATGGCTACACCTTC. The rearrangement links TRBV5-1 to TRBJ1-2; 10 bases are shared with TRBD1. The CDR3 runs to 15 residues. Looked up from germline, CDR1 is SGHRS and CDR2 is YFSETQ. V lost 0 bases to trimming and J lost 6 bases; unmatched junction nucleotides: 5. Looking up the rest from reference TRBV5-1 and TRBJ1-2 gives the full variable domain: KAGVTQTPRYLIKTRGQQVTLSCSPISGHRSVSWYQQTPGQGLQFLFEYFSETQRNKGNFPGRFSGRQFSNSRSEMNVSTLELGDSALYLCASSLGDRGPDGYTFGSGTRLTVV.

As DNA, the CDR3 is TGTGCCAGCAGACCCTCCGGACAAACCTACGAGCAGTACTTC. Translation: CASRPSGQTYEQYF. V and J are TRBV3-1 (or the pseudogene TRBV3-2) and TRBJ2-7, with D perhaps TRBD1 (5 bases). V shed 6 bases and J shed 2 bases, with 14 bases lying between them. This CDR3 spans 14 amino acids. Germline CDR1 is LGHDT and CDR2 is YNNKEL (reference sequence).

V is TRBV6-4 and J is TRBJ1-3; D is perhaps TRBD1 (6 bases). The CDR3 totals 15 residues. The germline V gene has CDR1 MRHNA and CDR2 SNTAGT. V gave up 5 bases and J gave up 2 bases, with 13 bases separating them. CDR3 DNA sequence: TGTGCCAGCAGTCTGGGGGCCGGGGCTGGAAACACCATATATTTT. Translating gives CASSLGAGAGNTIYF.

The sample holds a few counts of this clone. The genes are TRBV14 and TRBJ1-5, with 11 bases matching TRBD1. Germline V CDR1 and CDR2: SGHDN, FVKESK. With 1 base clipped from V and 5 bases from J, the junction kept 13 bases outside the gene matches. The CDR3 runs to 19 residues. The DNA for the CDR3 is TGTGCCAGCAGCCAAGGCAAAACCTTACGGACAGGGGGCGATCAGCCCCAGCATTTT. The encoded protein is CASSQGKTLRTGGDQPQHF.

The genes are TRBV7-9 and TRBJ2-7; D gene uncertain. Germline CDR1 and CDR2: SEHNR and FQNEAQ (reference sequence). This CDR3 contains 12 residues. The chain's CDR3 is CTSSYDLYEQYV. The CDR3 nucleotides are TGTACCAGCAGCTACGACCTCTACGAGCAGTACGTC.

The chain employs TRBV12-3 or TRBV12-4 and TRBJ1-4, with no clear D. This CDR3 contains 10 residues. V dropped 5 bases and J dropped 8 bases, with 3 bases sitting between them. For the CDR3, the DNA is TGTGCCAGCAGTGGGGAAAAACTGTTTTTT. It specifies CASSGEKLFF.

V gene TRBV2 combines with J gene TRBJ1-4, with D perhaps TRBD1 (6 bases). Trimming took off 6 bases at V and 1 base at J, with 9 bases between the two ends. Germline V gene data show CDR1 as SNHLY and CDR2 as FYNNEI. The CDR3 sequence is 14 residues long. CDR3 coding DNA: TGTGCCAGCAGGGAGGACAGAACTAATGAAAAACTGTTTTTT. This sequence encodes CASREDRTNEKLFF.